This entry describes one T cell receptor (beta chain). Its antigen remains unknown. The data are from a study of OX40 agonist ivuxolimab in advanced cancers. The overall study: Partial responses were achieved by three patients, of whom one had hepatocellular carcinoma and two had cutaneous melanoma. Whole-study findings and limits: Antigen specificity remained undetermined for the expanded peripheral T cells. At 0.1 to 3.0 mg/kg, clonal expansion of CD4+ and CD8+ blood T cells had occurred by week 6. Individuals who were partial responders at 0.1-3.0 mg/kg had clonal expansion that ranked among the lowest.

Trimming pared 0 bases from V and 4 bases from J, leaving 8 bases between. The CDR3 has 14 residues. Germline V lookup: CDR1 KGHSY, CDR2 FQNENV. The assay was immunoSEQ multiplex PCR, and TCRdb's table has in-frame clones only and misses some. This sample carries over 50,000 clones, around four fifths of them seen once, and the ten largest clones take approximately 4.1%. The sample was CD4+ or CD8+ T cells sorted from blood, taken in a trial of the OX40 agonist ivuxolimab. The chain recombines TRBV16 with TRBJ2-3; D remains unclear. This clonotype was obtained from an adult with an advanced solid tumor such as melanoma, head and neck, liver or kidney cancer. Written as DNA, the CDR3 is TGTGCCAGCAGCCAATCTCCGTATCCAGATACGCAGTATTTT. This encodes CASSQSPYPDTQYF.